Below, 30 T cell receptor beta chains from the same sample are listed, as sequenced in a study of regulatory T cells. The PCR used 52 TRBV and 13 TRBJ primers. Clones were read by immunoSEQ multiplex PCR, and TCRdb kept only the in-frame ones, dropping some. The sample comprises approximately 5,400 clones, roughly 80% of which are singletons, and 31% rests with the top ten. Sequenced sample: CD8+ T cells sorted from blood. Every receptor here comes from a child between 10 and 17 years old with CD3G deficiency.

The chain uses TRBV28 and TRBJ2-5; TRBD2 matches 11 bases. Germline V gives CDR1 MDHEN, CDR2 SYDVKM. The CDR3 has 17 amino acids. V shed 4 bases and J 4 bases; nucleotides not matched to a gene: 11. CDR3 bases: TGTGCCAGCAGTTCGAGCCAACTAGCGGGAGAAGGAGAGACCCAGTACTTC. This gives the protein CASSSSQLAGEGETQYF.

This chain joins TRBV6-1 and TRBJ2-1; possible D gene TRBD2, 6 bases. CDR1 is MNHNS and CDR2 is SASEGT in the germline V gene. The CDR3 is 15 residues long. The ends were cut back, 4 bases at V and 4 bases at J, with 14 bases in the middle. This CDR3 reads CASSAGTRGYNEQFF. In DNA, the CDR3 is TGTGCCAGCAGTGCCGGGACTCGAGGTTACAATGAGCAGTTCTTC.

The chain uses TRBV6-5 and TRBJ1-1, with 8 positions matching TRBD1. Germline CDR1 and CDR2: MNHEY and SVGAGI. Trimming removed 5 bases from V and 5 bases from J; junction bases left unmatched: 10. This CDR3 has 15 residues. Here the CDR3 DNA reads TGTGCCAGCAGTACCGACAGGGGCGAGAAAACTGAAGCTTTCTTT. This sequence encodes CASSTDRGEKTEAFF.

The V call is TRBV6-5, the J call TRBJ2-1; D remains unclear. CDR3 size: 10 residues. V lost 4 bases to trimming and J lost 12 bases, with 7 bases between them. CDR1 is MNHEY and CDR2 is SVGAGI in the germline V gene. CDR3 sequence (DNA): TGTGCCAGCAGTTCACTAAGGCAGTTCTTC. It codes for CASSSLRQFF.

The V call is TRBV14, the J call TRBJ2-5; the D is unclear. CDR3 length: 11 amino acids. Germline values: CDR1 SGHDN, CDR2 FVKESK. Trimming stripped 2 bases from V and 6 bases from J, with 4 bases between. The CDR3 loop reads CASSQRKTQYF. The CDR3 DNA sequence: TGTGCCAGCAGCCAACGAAAGACCCAGTACTTC.

This chain links TRBV28 with TRBJ2-5; 12 positions agree with TRBD1. This CDR3 region has 15 residues. Germline assignment: CDR1 MDHEN and CDR2 SYDVKM. V dropped 5 bases and J dropped 5; count of bases not matched to a gene: 6. CDR3 sequence: CASSMGTGGLETQYF. The CDR3 region has the DNA TGTGCCAGCAGTATGGGGACAGGGGGCTTGGAGACCCAGTACTTC.

The V call is TRBV28, the J call TRBJ2-1; the match to TRBD2 covers 7 bases. The J segment lost 5 bases and the V segment lost 4 bases, leaving 8 bases of the junction unmatched. This CDR3 has 15 amino acids. Germline loops: CDR1 MDHEN, CDR2 SYDVKM. The CDR3 DNA is TGTGCCAGCAGTTCCTCCGGGGAGGGCCACAATGAGCAGTTCTTC. It is translated as CASSSSGEGHNEQFF. The whole variable domain, remainder taken from reference TRBV28 and TRBJ2-1, is DVKVTQSSRYLVKRTGEKVFLECVQDMDHENMFWYRQDPGLGLRLIYFSYDVKMKEKGDIPEGYSVSREKKERFSLILESASTNQTSMYLCASSSSGEGHNEQFFGPGTRLTVL.

The chain carries TRBV28 and TRBJ1-5; D might be TRBD1 (6 bases). The V end lost 5 bases, the J end lost 2 bases, and 22 bases lay between the germline ends. CDR1 and CDR2 (germline): MDHEN, SYDVKM. This CDR3 has 18 residues. This chain's CDR3 is CASSAPGWGRLGNQPQHF. As DNA, the CDR3 is TGTGCCAGCAGTGCCCCAGGTTGGGGGCGGTTGGGCAATCAGCCCCAGCATTTT.

This clone was observed a single time. The CDR3 DNA reads as TGTGCCAGCAGTGAAGAGTGGCCCAAGAATGAGCAGTTCTTC. Its translation: CASSEEWPKNEQFF. The chain links TRBV6-4 to TRBJ2-1, with unresolved D. Trimming cost V 3 bases and J 7 bases, with 13 bases left between them. The V gene's germline CDR1 is MRHNA and CDR2 SNTAGT. The CDR3 runs 14 residues.

The chain recombines TRBV7-9 with TRBJ2-1; D perhaps matches TRBD1 (5 bases). Germline V gene sequence: CDR1 SEHNR, CDR2 FQNEAQ (reference sequence). Trimming took 0 bases from V and 6 from J, leaving 6 bases between them. CDR3 length: 13 residues. The CDR3 bases are TGTGCCAGCAGCTTAGCAGGGGTCAATGAGCAGTTCTTC. It codes for CASSLAGVNEQFF.

The chain is built from TRBV5-1 and TRBJ2-1; D is tentatively TRBD1 or TRBD2 (5 bases each). Germline V gives CDR1 SGHRS, CDR2 YFSETQ. V lost 4 bases, J lost 8 bases, and 16 bases lay in between. The CDR3 has 14 amino acids. CDR3 in amino acids: CASSPGPRGDEQFF. CDR3 bases: TGCGCCAGCAGCCCGGGGCCCCGAGGCGATGAGCAGTTCTTC. Variable domain in full (rest from reference TRBV5-1 and TRBJ2-1): KAGVTQTPRYLIKTRGQQVTLSCSPISGHRSVSWYQQTPGQGLQFLFEYFSETQRNKGNFPGRFSGRQFSNSRSEMNVSTLELGDSALYLCASSPGPRGDEQFFGPGTRLTVL.

The chain recombines TRBV6-1 with TRBJ2-5; D remains unclear. The CDR3 length is 10 residues. The V end was cut by 8 bases, the J end by 4 bases, with 5 bases between. CDR1 and CDR2 from the germline V gene are MNHNS and SASEGT. CDR3 in DNA: TGTGCCAGCTTAGGAGAGACCCAGTACTTC. It specifies CASLGETQYF.

This chain links TRBV27 with TRBJ2-2, with 8 bases fitting TRBD1. V lost 5 bases, J lost 3 bases, and 11 bases stayed unmatched. CDR3 length equals 17 residues. CDR1 is MNHEY and CDR2 is SMNVEV in the germline V gene (reference sequence). The CDR3 here is CASSPLDREGYTGELFF. The CDR3, as DNA: TGTGCCAGCAGTCCATTGGACAGGGAAGGCTACACCGGGGAGCTGTTTTTT.

In its sample, this clone was seen a few times. The rearrangement uses TRBV21-1 and TRBJ2-3; the DNA was not used to check the table's D call, TRBD1. TRBV21-1 counts as a pseudogene. This CDR3 comprises 18 residues. Here the CDR3 DNA reads TGTGCCAGCAGCAAAGGTATAGCGCAGGGGGCTGTGACAGATACGCAGTATTTT. Translating it yields CASSKGIAQGAVTDTQYF.

The chain employs TRBV6-6 and TRBJ2-7, with D maybe TRBD2 (5 bases). Germline CDR1 reads MNHNY; CDR2 reads SVGAGI (reference sequence). The V end lost 2 bases, the J end lost 5 bases, and 10 bases lay between the germline ends. CDR3 size: 13 residues. The CDR3 sequence: CASSYVGSDEQYF. In DNA form, the CDR3 reads TGTGCCAGCAGTTACGTGGGGAGCGACGAGCAGTACTTC.

This chain links TRBV6-1 with TRBJ2-7; TRBD1 agrees at 7 bases. The CDR3 extends over 13 amino acids. Trimming cost V 1 base and J 10 bases; bases outside gene matches: 7. The germline V gene encodes CDR1 MNHNS and CDR2 SASEGT. The CDR3 DNA reads as TGTGCCAGCAGTGAAGTCCCGGGACAGAAACAGTACTTC. Amino acid sequence: CASSEVPGQKQYF.

The J gene is TRBJ2-7, the V gene TRBV4-2, with unresolved D. The CDR3 is made up of 12 amino acids. The V gene lost 5 bases and the J gene lost 2 bases, with 7 bases spanning the gap. The germline gives CDR1 LGHNA, CDR2 YNFKEQ. The DNA of the CDR3 is TGTGCCAGCAGCTACAGTACCTACGAGCAGTACTTC. Translation gives CASSYSTYEQYF.

This chain links TRBV7-9 with TRBJ2-1, with TRBD1 identical over 7 bases. V lost 5 bases, J lost 6 bases, and 4 bases stayed unmatched. This CDR3 region has 13 residues. Germline values: CDR1 SEHNR, CDR2 FQNEAQ (reference sequence). CDR3 residues: CASSIAGGNEQFF. CDR3 bases: TGTGCCAGCAGCATCGCAGGGGGCAATGAGCAGTTCTTC.

The V and J genes are TRBV6-1 and TRBJ1-5; D possibly corresponds to TRBD1 (5 bases). Trimming left V 5 bases short and J 5 bases short, with 10 bases between. Germline loops: CDR1 MNHNS, CDR2 SASEGT. CDR3 length equals 13 residues. Here the CDR3 DNA reads TGTGCCAGCAGTAATCGGGGGGATCAGCCCCAGCATTTT. It yields the protein CASSNRGDQPQHF.

The chain couples TRBV13 to TRBJ2-2; the match to TRBD2 covers 10 bases. The V segment lost 0 bases and the J segment 4 bases; nucleotides outside the gene matches: 11. The CDR3 covers 19 residues. Germline-derived CDR1 and CDR2 are PRHDT and FYEKMQ (reference sequence). This chain's CDR3 is CASSLGTNLAGGPTGELFF. CDR3 bases: TGTGCCAGCAGCTTAGGGACAAACTTAGCGGGAGGACCCACCGGGGAGCTGTTTTTT.

The chain joins TRBV7-9 to TRBJ1-1; D is undetermined. Between the trimmed V and J ends, which lost 3 bases and 4 bases, there was a span of 18 bases. Germline V gene lookup returns CDR1 SEHNR and CDR2 FQNEAQ (reference sequence). The length of the CDR3 is 16 residues. In DNA form, the CDR3 reads TGTGCCAGCAGCTTCTTAGGTGAGGGCGCGGGCACTGAAGCTTTCTTT. Protein product: CASSFLGEGAGTEAFF.

By its share, this clone is medium-sized. This rearrangement joins TRBV19 to TRBJ1-1; 7 nucleotides match TRBD1. CDR1 is LNHDA, CDR2 SQIVND, per germline (reference sequence). The CDR3 extends over 14 amino acids. With V trimmed by 5 bases and J by 5 bases, 8 bases remained unmatched. This CDR3 is CASSVGGQRTEAFF. The CDR3 DNA follows: TGTGCCAGTAGTGTAGGGGGCCAACGGACTGAAGCTTTCTTT.

The chain has TRBV7-9 and TRBJ2-7, with 7 bases aligning to TRBD1. The CDR3 totals 13 residues. V shed 6 bases and J 4 bases; nucleotides not matched to a gene: 6. Per the germline V gene, CDR1 is SEHNR and CDR2 is FQNEAQ (reference sequence). Here the CDR3 reads CASRPETGYEQYF. The CDR3, as DNA: TGTGCCAGCAGACCAGAGACAGGGTACGAGCAGTACTTC.

The CDR3 DNA is TGTGCCAGCAGCTTAGCCGGCCTCCCCTACGAGCAGTACTTC. Residues: CASSLAGLPYEQYF. The rearrangement joins TRBV11-3 to TRBJ2-7; D remains ambiguous. CDR1 and CDR2 from the germline V gene are SGHNT and YENEEA. V was pared by 1 base and J by 2 bases, with 9 bases between. The CDR3 is 14 amino acids. The whole variable domain, remainder taken from reference TRBV11-3 and TRBJ2-7, is EAGVVQSPRYKIIEKKQPVAFWCNPISGHNTLYWYLQNLGQGPELLIRYENEEAVDDSQLPKDRFSAERLKGVDSTLKIQPAELGDSAVYLCASSLAGLPYEQYFGPGTRLTVT.

This clone is judged large (0.1 to 1%). The genes are TRBV10-3 and TRBJ2-7; 7 nucleotides align to TRBD2. Germline V CDR1 and CDR2: ENHRY, SYGVKD. The CDR3 covers 15 residues. V lost 3 bases and J lost 2; bases outside the gene matches: 7. The CDR3 sequence: CAISEGLGRAYEQYF. DNA for the CDR3: TGTGCCATCAGTGAAGGACTAGGAAGGGCCTACGAGCAGTACTTC.

The V and J genes are TRBV28 and TRBJ2-7; 11 bases map to TRBD2. The V gene's germline CDR1 is MDHEN and CDR2 SYDVKM. V lost 5 bases to trimming and J lost 6 bases; unmatched junction nucleotides: 12. This CDR3 is 16 amino acids long. The CDR3 sequence is CASSDGTSGPPIEQYF. The CDR3, as DNA: TGTGCCAGCAGTGACGGGACTAGCGGTCCTCCTATCGAGCAGTACTTC.

The chain has TRBV19 and TRBJ2-1, with 9 bases that match TRBD2. Looked up from germline, CDR1 is LNHDA and CDR2 is SQIVND (reference sequence). The CDR3 has 15 amino acids. J lost 3 bases, V lost 4 bases, and 4 bases had no gene match. The CDR3 region is CASSSGRASYNEQFF. The CDR3 DNA follows: TGTGCCAGTAGTAGCGGGAGGGCGAGCTACAATGAGCAGTTCTTC.

The chain is built from TRBV27 and TRBJ2-1; 10 nucleotides line up with TRBD2. CDR1 and CDR2 from the germline V gene are MNHEY and SMNVEV (reference sequence). The CDR3 contains 16 residues. V shed 6 bases, J shed 0 bases, and the junction held 5 bases outside the gene matches. CDR3: CASRPGLASSYNEQFF. The CDR3 DNA reads TGTGCCAGCAGACCGGGACTAGCGAGCTCCTACAATGAGCAGTTCTTC.

This chain links TRBV4-1 with TRBJ2-7; TRBD1 matches 9 bases. Losses at the gene ends were 4 bases for V and 1 base for J; bases not matched to a gene: 5. The CDR3 length is 15 residues. Germline-derived CDR1 and CDR2 are MGHRA and YSYEKL. CDR3 DNA: TGCGCCAGCAGCCCCCGGACAGGGGAATCCTACGAGCAGTACTTC. Translating it yields CASSPRTGESYEQYF.

J is TRBJ2-3 and V is TRBV5-1; 7 bases agree with TRBD1. The CDR3 runs 17 residues. CDR1 is SGHRS, CDR2 YFSETQ, per germline. V lost 1 base, J lost 0 bases, and 8 bases stayed unmatched. CDR3 bases: TGCGCCAGCAGCTTGAGACCCCAGGGGGATAGCACAGATACGCAGTATTTT. This sequence encodes CASSLRPQGDSTDTQYF.